The sequence of this TCR beta chain was determined in a study of CD8 T cells in ankylosing spondylitis. Findings and limits, study-wide: Researchers reportedly found disease-linked clones significantly enriched in matched ankylosing spondylitis synovial fluid. Peripheral blood held disease-linked clones only at relatively low frequency, and these were CD8+. Both synovial fluid and blood in reactive arthritis had previously been reported to carry some motif variants. In ankylosing spondylitis blood, a motif of fewer than 10 highly homologous TCR beta variants appeared characteristic.

There are 14 residues in the CDR3. Looked up from germline, CDR1 is SGHTA and CDR2 is FQGNSA. Unmatched junction bases numbered 4, after V lost 1 base and J lost 6 bases. With respect to this clonotype: Its target is unknown.

A quantitative 5'-RACE method, one with molecular barcodes, was used to make TCR beta libraries. Each CDR3 protein gets one entry after TCRdb re-called the 5' RACE reads with MiXCR. The profile covers more than 650,000 distinct CDR3 sequences, with 12% appearing a single time and roughly 0.51% taken by the ten largest. Sequenced material: blood, either unsorted or a sorted T cell fraction (not recorded which). This TCR was recovered from a male donor with ankylosing spondylitis. J is TRBJ1-2 and V is TRBV7-2; TRBD1 matches 8 bases. The CDR3 loop reads CASSLVQGVNGYTF. In DNA form, the CDR3 reads TGTGCCAGCAGCTTAGTACAGGGGGTCAATGGCTACACCTTC.